This TCR beta chain was captured in a study of cytomegalovirus exposure and HLA in healthy donors. Primers included in the PCR were 60 Vbeta and 13 Jbeta primers. Sequencing used immunoSEQ multiplex PCR; TCRdb keeps in-frame clones, though not all of them. Of around 280,000 clones in the sample, approximately 90% were seen once. Trimming shortened V by 2 bases and J by 5 bases, and 7 bases separated the two germline ends. This CDR3 contains 13 residues. Germline V CDR1 and CDR2: SEHNR, FQNEAQ (reference sequence). The material sequenced was PBMCs. The TCR comes from a woman aged 18-35 years in good health and CMV-seronegative. The rearrangement uses TRBV7-9 and TRBJ1-5, with D hard to call. Here the CDR3 reads CASSLTGDQPQHF. In nucleotides, the CDR3 is TGTGCCAGCAGCTTAACCGGAGATCAGCCCCAGCATTTT.